The clone carrying this T cell receptor (beta chain) was seen only a few times. Its antigen remains unknown. Germline CDR1 and CDR2: LNHDA and SQIVND (reference sequence). Trimming removed 7 bases at V and 5 bases at J, with 23 bases between. The CDR3 runs to 16 residues. Clinical Activity Scores of at least 3, NOSPECS grades of at least 4 and durations under 3 months characterized ophthalmopathy patients. Exclusions: uncontrolled infection, other autoimmune disease, pregnancy, lactation. The sample comes from a study of T cells in Graves' hyperthyroidism and ophthalmopathy. Amplification of TCR beta CDR3 regions was performed using RNA transcripts as template. In the first-round RT-PCR of the TCR CDR3, the HTBI primer set was used. TCRdb independently ran MiXCR on the multiplex PCR reads; one entry per CDR3 protein. The repertoire holds approximately 400,000 distinct CDR3 sequences, with roughly 20% as singletons.

Regarding the study as a whole: In validation, the model predicted ophthalmopathy. These predictions came a median about 6.5 months before onset.

The sequence was collected from a man aged 18 to 29 with Graves' ophthalmopathy. The sequenced sample consisted of blood. The chain uses TRBV19 and TRBJ2-5, with D possibly being TRBD1 (6 bases). The CDR3 bases are TGTGCCAGTAAAATCGGTTCTGGGGGCGAAGGCGAGACCCAGTACTTC. Its translation is CASKIGSGGEGETQYF. Full variable domain (missing parts from reference TRBV19 and TRBJ2-5): DGGITQSPKYLFRKEGQNVTLSCEQNLNHDAMYWYRQDPGQGLRLIYYSQIVNDFQKGDIAEGYSVSREKKESFPLTVTSAQKNPTAFYLCASKIGSGGEGETQYFGPGTRLLVL.